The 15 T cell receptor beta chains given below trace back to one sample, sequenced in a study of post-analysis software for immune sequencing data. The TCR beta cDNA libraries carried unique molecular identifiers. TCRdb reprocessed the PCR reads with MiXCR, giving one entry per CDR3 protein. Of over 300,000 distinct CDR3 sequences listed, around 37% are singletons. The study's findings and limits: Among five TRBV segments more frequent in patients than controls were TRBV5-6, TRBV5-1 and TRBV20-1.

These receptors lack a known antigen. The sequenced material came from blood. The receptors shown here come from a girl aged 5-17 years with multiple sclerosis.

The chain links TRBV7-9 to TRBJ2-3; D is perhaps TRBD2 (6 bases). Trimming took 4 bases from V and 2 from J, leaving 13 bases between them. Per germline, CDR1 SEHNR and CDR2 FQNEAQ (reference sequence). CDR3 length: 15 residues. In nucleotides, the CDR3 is TGTGCCAGCAGCTCCGGGACTTTGATCACAGATACGCAGTATTTT. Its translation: CASSSGTLITDTQYF.

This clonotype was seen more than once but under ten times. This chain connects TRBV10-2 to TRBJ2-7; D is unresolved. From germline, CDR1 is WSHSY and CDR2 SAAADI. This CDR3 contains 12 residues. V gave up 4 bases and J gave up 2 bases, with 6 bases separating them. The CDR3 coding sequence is TGCGCCAGCAGTGTCGATCCCTACGAGCAGTACTTC. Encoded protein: CASSVDPYEQYF.

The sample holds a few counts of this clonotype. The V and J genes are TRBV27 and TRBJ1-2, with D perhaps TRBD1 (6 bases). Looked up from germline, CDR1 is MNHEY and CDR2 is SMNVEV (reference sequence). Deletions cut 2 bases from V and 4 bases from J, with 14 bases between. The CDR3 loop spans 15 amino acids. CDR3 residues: CASSLGGSLGYGYTF. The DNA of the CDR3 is TGTGCCAGCAGTTTAGGGGGCAGTTTGGGCTATGGCTACACCTTC.

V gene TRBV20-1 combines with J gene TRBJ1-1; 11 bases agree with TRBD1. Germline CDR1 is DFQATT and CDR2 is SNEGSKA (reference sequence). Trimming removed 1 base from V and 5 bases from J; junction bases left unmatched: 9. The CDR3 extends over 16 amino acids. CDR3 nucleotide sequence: TGCAGTGCTAGAGGTCTCTTAGGGACAGGGGGAACTGAAGCTTTCTTT. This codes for CSARGLLGTGGTEAFF.

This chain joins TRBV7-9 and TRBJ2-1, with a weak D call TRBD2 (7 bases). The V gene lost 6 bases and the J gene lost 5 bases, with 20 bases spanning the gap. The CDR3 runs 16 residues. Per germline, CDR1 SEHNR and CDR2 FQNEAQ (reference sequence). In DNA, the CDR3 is TGTGCCAGCAGTTTGGGACCGGGGGGCACCGACAATGAGCAGTTCTTC. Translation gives CASSLGPGGTDNEQFF.

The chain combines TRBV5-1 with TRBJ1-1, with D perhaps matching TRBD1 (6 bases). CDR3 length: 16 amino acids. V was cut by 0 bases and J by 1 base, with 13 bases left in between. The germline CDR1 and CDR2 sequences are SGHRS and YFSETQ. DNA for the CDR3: TGCGCCAGCAGCTTGGCCCCAGGGGTTAGGAACACTGAAGCTTTCTTT. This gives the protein CASSLAPGVRNTEAFF.

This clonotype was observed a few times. CDR3 in DNA: TGTGCCAGCAGCTCGTATCGGACAGGGAGGAACGTCCTGACTTTC. Translation: CASSSYRTGRNVLTF. The chain has TRBV7-9 and TRBJ2-6, with 8 bases that match TRBD1. The CDR3 totals 15 residues. V shed 4 bases and J 10 bases; nucleotides not matched to a gene: 9. Germline V gene sequence: CDR1 SEHNR, CDR2 FQNEAQ (reference sequence).

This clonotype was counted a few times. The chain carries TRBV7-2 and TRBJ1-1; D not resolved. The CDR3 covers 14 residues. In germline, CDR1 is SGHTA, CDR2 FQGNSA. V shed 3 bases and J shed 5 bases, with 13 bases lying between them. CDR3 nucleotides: TGTGCCAGCAGCTTTGTGGTAGGCGGTACTGAAGCTTTCTTT. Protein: CASSFVVGGTEAFF.

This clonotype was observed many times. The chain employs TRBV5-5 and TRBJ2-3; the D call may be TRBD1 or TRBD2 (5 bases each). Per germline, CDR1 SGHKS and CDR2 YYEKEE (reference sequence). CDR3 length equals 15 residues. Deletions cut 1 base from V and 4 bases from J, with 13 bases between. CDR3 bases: TGTGCCAGCAGCTTGAGGACCCTGGGGGCAGATACGCAGTATTTT. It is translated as CASSLRTLGADTQYF.

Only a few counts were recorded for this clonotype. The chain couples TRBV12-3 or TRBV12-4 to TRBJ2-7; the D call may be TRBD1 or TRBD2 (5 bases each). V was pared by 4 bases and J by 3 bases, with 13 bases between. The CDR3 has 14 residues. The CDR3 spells CASSSGTRGYEQYF. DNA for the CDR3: TGTGCCAGCAGTTCTGGGACCCGGGGCTACGAGCAGTACTTC.

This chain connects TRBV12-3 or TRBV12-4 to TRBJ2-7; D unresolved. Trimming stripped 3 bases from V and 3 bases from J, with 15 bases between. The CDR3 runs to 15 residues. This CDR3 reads CASSLAPPRVYEQYF. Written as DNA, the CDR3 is TGTGCCAGCAGTTTGGCCCCCCCTAGAGTCTACGAGCAGTACTTC.

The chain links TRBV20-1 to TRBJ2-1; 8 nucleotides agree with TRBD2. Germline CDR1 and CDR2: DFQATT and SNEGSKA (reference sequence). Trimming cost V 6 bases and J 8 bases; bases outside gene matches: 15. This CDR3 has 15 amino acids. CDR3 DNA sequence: TGCAGTGCCCGACGGGGACTAGGCGGGGAAGATGAGCAGTTCTTC. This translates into CSARRGLGGEDEQFF.

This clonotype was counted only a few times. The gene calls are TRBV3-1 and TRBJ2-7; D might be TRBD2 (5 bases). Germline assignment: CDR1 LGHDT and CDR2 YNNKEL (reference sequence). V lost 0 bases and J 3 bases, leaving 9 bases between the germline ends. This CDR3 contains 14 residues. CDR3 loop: CASSQDSGNYEQYF. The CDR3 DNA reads TGTGCCAGCAGCCAAGATTCGGGGAACTACGAGCAGTACTTC.

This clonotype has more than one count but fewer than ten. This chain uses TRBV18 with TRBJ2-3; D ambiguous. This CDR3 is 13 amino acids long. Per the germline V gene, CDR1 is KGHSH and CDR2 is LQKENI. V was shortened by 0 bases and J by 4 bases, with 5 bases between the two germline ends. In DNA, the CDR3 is TGTGCCAGCTCACCACCAGGCCCAGATACGCAGTATTTT. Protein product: CASSPPGPDTQYF.

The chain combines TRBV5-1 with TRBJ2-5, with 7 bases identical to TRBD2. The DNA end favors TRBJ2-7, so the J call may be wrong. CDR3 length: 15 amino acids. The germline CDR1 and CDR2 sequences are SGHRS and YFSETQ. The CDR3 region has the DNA TGCGCCAGCAGCTTGGGTGGAGGGACTACATACGAGCAGTACTTC. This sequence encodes CASSLGGGTTYEQYF.